The TCR beta chain described here comes from a study of blood T cell repertoires in COVID-19. CDR1 is MNHEY, CDR2 SMNVEV, per germline (reference sequence). The CDR3 is made up of 16 amino acids. Trimming removed 3 bases at V and 9 bases at J, with 18 bases between. This table comes from immunoSEQ multiplex PCR, and its TCRdb copy is limited to in-frame clones, with some not included. The sample has fewer than 90,000 clones; more than 90% are singletons. The sequencing sample was made of peripheral blood. The V and J genes are TRBV27 and TRBJ1-6; possible D gene TRBD1, 5 bases. The TCR sequence derives from a human donor with active COVID-19. The donor label of this sample is uncertain. The CDR3, as DNA: TGTGCCAGCAGTTTGCGGGTGGGCAGGGAGGGTTCACCCCTCCACTTT. Its protein is CASSLRVGREGSPLHF.